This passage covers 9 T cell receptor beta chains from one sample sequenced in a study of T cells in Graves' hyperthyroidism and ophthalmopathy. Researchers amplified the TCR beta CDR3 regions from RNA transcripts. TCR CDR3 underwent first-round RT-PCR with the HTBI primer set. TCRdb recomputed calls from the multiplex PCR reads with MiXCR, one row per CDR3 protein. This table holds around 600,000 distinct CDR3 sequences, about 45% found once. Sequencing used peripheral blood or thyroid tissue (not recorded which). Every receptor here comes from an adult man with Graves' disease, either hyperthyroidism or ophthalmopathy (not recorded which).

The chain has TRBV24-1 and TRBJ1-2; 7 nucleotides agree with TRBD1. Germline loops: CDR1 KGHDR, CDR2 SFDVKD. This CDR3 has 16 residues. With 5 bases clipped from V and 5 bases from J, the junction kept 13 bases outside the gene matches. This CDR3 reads CATSASSGGTAYGYTF. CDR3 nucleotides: TGTGCCACCAGTGCCAGCAGCGGAGGGACAGCTTATGGCTACACCTTC.

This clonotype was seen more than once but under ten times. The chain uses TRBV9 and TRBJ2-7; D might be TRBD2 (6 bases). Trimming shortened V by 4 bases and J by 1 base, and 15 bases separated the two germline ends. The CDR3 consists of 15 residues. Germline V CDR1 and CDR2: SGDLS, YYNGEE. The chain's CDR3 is CASSKARGLSYEQYF. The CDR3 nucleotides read TGTGCCAGCAGCAAAGCGAGGGGACTTTCCTACGAGCAGTACTTC.

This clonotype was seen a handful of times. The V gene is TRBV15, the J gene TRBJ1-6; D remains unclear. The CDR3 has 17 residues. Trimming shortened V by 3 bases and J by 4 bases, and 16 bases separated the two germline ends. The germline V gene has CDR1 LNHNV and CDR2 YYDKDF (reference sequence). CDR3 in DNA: TGTGCCACCAGCAGGAGAAGGGCCGGCTATTATAATTCACCCCTCCACTTT. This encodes CATSRRRAGYYNSPLHF. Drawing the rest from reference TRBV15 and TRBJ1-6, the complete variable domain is DAMVIQNPRYQVTQFGKPVTLSCSQTLNHNVMYWYQQKSSQAPKLLFHYYDKDFNNEADTPDNFQSRRPNTSFCFLDIRSPGLGDTAMYLCATSRRRAGYYNSPLHFGNGTRLTVT.

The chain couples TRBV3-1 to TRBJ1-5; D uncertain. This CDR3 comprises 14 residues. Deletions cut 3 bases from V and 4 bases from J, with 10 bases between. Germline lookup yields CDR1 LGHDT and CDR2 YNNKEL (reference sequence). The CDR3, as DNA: TGTGCCAGCAGCCACAACAGTCCTAATCAGCCCCAGCATTTT. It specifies CASSHNSPNQPQHF.

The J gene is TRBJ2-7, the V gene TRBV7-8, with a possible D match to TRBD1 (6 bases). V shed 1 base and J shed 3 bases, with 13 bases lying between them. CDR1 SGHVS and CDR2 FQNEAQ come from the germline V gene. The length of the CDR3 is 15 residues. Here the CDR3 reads CASSLDQGHIYEQYF. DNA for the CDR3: TGTGCCAGCAGCTTAGATCAGGGGCATATCTACGAGCAGTACTTC.

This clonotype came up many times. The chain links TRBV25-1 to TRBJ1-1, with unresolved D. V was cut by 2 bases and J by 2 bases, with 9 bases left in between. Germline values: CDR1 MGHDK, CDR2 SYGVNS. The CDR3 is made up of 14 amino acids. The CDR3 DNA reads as TGTGCCAGCAGTGAAGTCGCAGATAACACTGAAGCTTTCTTT. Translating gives CASSEVADNTEAFF. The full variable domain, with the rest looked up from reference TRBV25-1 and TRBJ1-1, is EADIYQTPRYLVIGTGKKITLECSQTMGHDKMYWYQQDPGMELHLIHYSYGVNSTEKGDLSSESTVSRIRTEHFPLTLESARPSHTSQYLCASSEVADNTEAFFGQGTRLTVV.

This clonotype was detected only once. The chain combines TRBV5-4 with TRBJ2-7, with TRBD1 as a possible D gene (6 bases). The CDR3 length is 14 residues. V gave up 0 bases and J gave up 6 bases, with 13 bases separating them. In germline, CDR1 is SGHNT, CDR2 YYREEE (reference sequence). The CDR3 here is CASSLDRDLAEQYF. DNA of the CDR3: TGTGCCAGCAGCTTGGACAGGGATTTAGCCGAGCAGTACTTC.

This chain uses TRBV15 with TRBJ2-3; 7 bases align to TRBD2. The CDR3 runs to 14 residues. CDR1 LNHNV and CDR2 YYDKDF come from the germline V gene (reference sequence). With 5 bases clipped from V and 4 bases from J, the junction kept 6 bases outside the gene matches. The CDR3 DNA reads TGTGCCACCAGCGGCGGCGGGGGTCCAGATACGCAGTATTTT. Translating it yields CATSGGGGPDTQYF.

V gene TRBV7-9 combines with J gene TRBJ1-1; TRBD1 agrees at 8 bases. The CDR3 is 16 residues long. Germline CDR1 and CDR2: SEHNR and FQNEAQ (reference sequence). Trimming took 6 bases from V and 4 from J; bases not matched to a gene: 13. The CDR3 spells CASRARQGKAGTEAFF. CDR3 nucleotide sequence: TGTGCCAGCAGAGCTCGACAGGGGAAGGCAGGCACTGAAGCTTTCTTT.